The sequence of this TCR beta chain was determined in a study of shared clonotypes between healthy human individuals. CDR1 ENHRY and CDR2 SYGVKD come from the germline V gene. V was shortened by 3 bases and J by 3 bases, with 8 bases between the two germline ends. The CDR3 runs to 13 residues. Clones were sequenced by immunoSEQ multiplex PCR, and TCRdb holds only the in-frame ones, with some missing. Of over a million clones listed, over 95% were seen once; the top ten hold approximately 1.1%. To note about this clone: As yet, its antigen is unknown.

The donors, all of them Caucasian adults, lived in Nashville, Tennessee. General study points: Clonotype sharing levels among donors were expected to vary with sequencing depth. Four donors had roughly 5% of their naive CD4 clonotypes in common.

Sequencing used naive CD4+ T cells sorted from blood. Subset specified: CD45RA+ positively selected. The receptor was isolated from a man aged 30 to 45 in good health. This sequence joins TRBV10-3 and TRBJ1-1; TRBD1 is a possible D gene (5 bases). The CDR3: CAISDRVDTEAFF. The CDR3, as DNA: TGTGCCATCAGTGACAGGGTGGACACTGAAGCTTTCTTT.